The clone carrying this T cell receptor beta chain was seen a single time. The data belong to a study of T cell repertoires in ileal Crohn's disease. Time point here: neoterminal ileum biopsy at postoperative endoscopy, about 6 months after surgery. Profiling relied on immunoSEQ multiplex PCR, and the TCRdb table lists in-frame clones only, not all of them. The data show roughly 62,000 clones, approximately 91% seen once. There are 13 residues in the CDR3. Germline values: CDR1 SGDLS, CDR2 YYNGEE. The TCR comes from an adult with Crohn's disease. The chain couples TRBV9 to TRBJ2-5; unclear D gene. The last part of the DNA fits TRBJ2-7 better; the J call may be wrong. Sequencing input: ileal tissue. For the CDR3, the DNA is TGTGCCAGCAGCGTCCGAGGCGAAGGCGAGCAGTACTTC. Protein sequence: CASSVRGEGEQYF.